Reported below is one TCR beta chain. Trimming cost V 4 bases and J 8 bases; bases outside gene matches: 3. The CDR3 has 14 amino acids. The germline CDR1 and CDR2 sequences are LGHNA and YSLEER. The sample originates from a study of blood T cell repertoires in COVID-19. As originally analysed: Amplification of reference gene primers was used by the study to estimate nucleated cell counts. Produced via immunoSEQ multiplex PCR; TCRdb's table is partial and in-frame only. The V and J calls and clone size come from that table; D and trimming were worked out from the DNA. Of some 170,000 clones in the sample, more than 80% are singletons; the top ten hold roughly 11%.

The chain is built from TRBV4-3 and TRBJ2-1; 12 bases fit TRBD2. The clonotype comes from a human donor in a cohort sampled during active COVID-19. The source material was peripheral blood. The CDR3 spells CASSRLAGADEQFF. CDR3 nucleotides: TGCGCCAGCAGCCGACTAGCGGGAGCAGATGAGCAGTTCTTC.